The present TCR beta chain was sequenced within a study of blood T cells in healthy people across ages. Whole-study results and caveats: Since the PBMCs were unsorted, naive and antigen-experienced cells could not be conclusively compared.

Using a J-beta primer mix together with a sample-barcoded 5' primer, a second PCR was run for roughly 6 to 12 cycles. TCRdb ran MiXCR on the 5' RACE reads and lists one entry per CDR3 protein. The sample contains 1.5 million to 2 million distinct CDR3 sequences, roughly 30% of which appear only once. There are a few counts of this clonotype. Its specificity is not known. The germline gives CDR1 MDHEN, CDR2 SYDVKM. Trimming cost V 8 bases and J 5 bases, with 13 bases left between them. CDR3 length equals 13 residues. Sample: blood. V and J are TRBV28 and TRBJ2-1, with TRBD2 as a possible D gene (5 bases). The receptor was derived from a woman aged 25 to 45 in good health. The CDR3 DNA follows: TGTGCCAGCGCCGCGGGTACGGACAATGAGCAGTTCTTC. As protein: CASAAGTDNEQFF.